The subject of this entry is one TCR beta chain. Its cognate antigen is unknown. The data belong to a study of vaccination and CD4 T cells after COVID-19. At the level of the study: Comprising six males and four females, the convalescent participants counted two Hispanic individuals among them.

The CDR3 contains 16 residues. CDR1 and CDR2 from the germline V gene are ENHRY and SYGVKD. Losses at the gene ends were 3 bases for V and 2 bases for J; bases not matched to a gene: 6. This sample's treatment: roughly 10-day PBMC culture with coronavirus spike peptide pools or control peptides (ViraFEST assay). PBMCs, plated at about 2.2 million per well, were grown in the presence of 10 IU/ml IL-2 and roughly 9.5 ug/ml peptide pools. Scientists separated out CD4+ T cells through negative selection following 10 days in culture. Sequencing of DNA taken from cultured CD4+ T cells relied on the Oncomine TCR Beta short-read assay. Each CDR3 protein gets one entry after TCRdb re-called the PCR reads with MiXCR. The sample consists of 13,000 or so distinct CDR3 sequences, just under 75% of them appearing once.

The rearrangement joins TRBV10-3 to TRBJ2-7; 11 bases are a match to TRBD2. Sequences were obtained from CD4+ T cells from blood, cultured in vitro. This receptor was taken from a human donor who had recovered from COVID-19. The CDR3 nucleotides are TGTGCCATCAGTGATTCCGGGACTAGCGGAACCTACGAGCAGTACTTC. Amino acids: CAISDSGTSGTYEQYF.